This TCR beta chain was sequenced during a study of human T cells and chemical hapten exposure. This clonotype appeared a few times. Time point reported: pre-sensitization, week 0. Treatment in this sample: therapeutic diphenylcyclopropenone sensitization with weekly scalp DPC. A single record per CDR3 protein comes from TCRdb applying MiXCR to the RACE reads. The table has around 300,000 distinct CDR3 sequences, about 5.4% seen once. Germline V gives CDR1 MNHEY, CDR2 SMNVEV (reference sequence). V dropped 5 bases and J dropped 3 bases, with 11 bases sitting between them. The CDR3 length is 14 residues.

The clonotype was recovered from a woman aged 18-29 years with alopecia areata. Some clones in this sample may be carry-over from other donors' samples. The sequenced sample was whole blood, obtained in connection with sensitization to the hapten diphenylcyclopropenone (DPC). The V and J genes are TRBV27 and TRBJ1-5; maybe TRBD1 (6 bases). CDR3 region: CASSKGQNNQPQHF. The CDR3 coding sequence is TGTGCCAGCAGTAAAGGACAGAACAATCAGCCCCAGCATTTT.